This TCR beta chain was captured in a study of blood T cell repertoires in COVID-19. Germline V CDR1 and CDR2: MNHEY, SMNVEV (reference sequence). Trimming pared 6 bases from V and 4 bases from J, leaving 15 bases between. CDR3 size: 14 residues. TCRdb's copy holds only in-frame clones and misses some; the assay was immunoSEQ multiplex PCR. This table holds about 270,000 clones, around 90% found once. The chain is built from TRBV27 and TRBJ2-5; tentative D call: TRBD2 (6 bases). Sequencing was done on a sample of peripheral blood. This clonotype was sampled from a man aged 45-65 years with acute or convalescent COVID-19. CDR3 residues: CASSRGLRGETQYF. CDR3 DNA sequence: TGTGCCAGCAGCCGGGGACTGAGGGGAGAGACCCAGTACTTC.